The 21 T cell receptor beta chains presented below share a single source sample, sequenced in a study of technical replicates of blood from a handful of donors. Libraries were prepared by immunoSEQ multiplex PCR; TCRdb keeps only in-frame clonotypes and omits some of them. Counted here are 74,000 or so clones, about 96% occurring once; the ten biggest clones make up around 0.2%. Material for sequencing was T cells isolated from PBMCs. Receptors originate from a human donor in good health.

The rearrangement uses TRBV6-6 and TRBJ1-3; 7 bases fit TRBD1. After removal of 5 bases from V and 1 base from J, the junction contained 5 bases not matched to a gene. CDR1 is MNHNY, CDR2 SVGAGI, per germline (reference sequence). This CDR3 contains 15 residues. The CDR3 DNA reads TGTGCCAGCAGTAACAGGGGACGGTCTGGAAACACCATATATTTT. Protein: CASSNRGRSGNTIYF.

The chain combines TRBV11-2 with TRBJ2-1; 9 nucleotides align to TRBD2. After removal of 6 bases from V and 5 bases from J, the junction contained 8 bases not matched to a gene. The CDR3 sequence is 15 residues long. The germline gives CDR1 SGHAT, CDR2 FQNNGV. The CDR3 loop is CASRSQTSGNNEQFF. The CDR3 bases are TGTGCCAGCAGATCCCAGACTAGCGGTAACAATGAGCAGTTCTTC.

The chain recombines TRBV6-6 with TRBJ2-7; tentative D call: TRBD2 (5 bases). Per the germline V gene, CDR1 is MNHNY and CDR2 is SVGAGI (reference sequence). Trimming left V 8 bases short and J 0 bases short, with 17 bases between. This CDR3 region has 15 residues. The CDR3 loop is CASSLRGTLSYEQYF. CDR3 nucleotides: TGTGCCAGCTCCCTCCGGGGTACCCTCTCCTACGAGCAGTACTTC.

This clone has a single count. The rearrangement joins TRBV21-1 to TRBJ2-5; the table's D call, TRBD2, has no DNA check behind it. TRBV21-1 is shown as a pseudogene. CDR3 size: 16 residues. The CDR3 spells CASSKIGGPFQETQYF. The CDR3 nucleotides are TGTGCCAGCAGCAAAATAGGCGGGCCCTTCCAAGAGACCCAGTACTTC.

The J gene is TRBJ2-1, the V gene TRBV4-2; 7 bases are shared with TRBD2. This CDR3 has 17 amino acids. The V gene's germline CDR1 is LGHNA and CDR2 YNFKEQ. V lost 4 bases, J lost 4 bases, and 13 bases stayed unmatched. CDR3 sequence: CASSLSPRAGMYNEQFF. The CDR3, as DNA: TGTGCCAGCAGCCTATCCCCCCGAGCGGGGATGTACAATGAGCAGTTCTTC.

This chain links TRBV7-9 with TRBJ2-7, with D possibly matching TRBD2 (5 bases). CDR1 and CDR2 from the germline V gene are SEHNR and FQNEAQ (reference sequence). With 6 bases removed from V and 2 bases from J, the gap between germline ends came to 17 bases. The CDR3 length is 15 residues. The CDR3 sequence: CASSRALAEAYEQYF. CDR3 DNA sequence: TGTGCCAGCAGTCGGGCCCTTGCGGAGGCCTACGAGCAGTACTTC.

The genes are TRBV5-1 and TRBJ1-5; D is possibly TRBD1 (6 bases). CDR3 length: 15 residues. CDR1 and CDR2 from the germline V gene are SGHRS and YFSETQ. The germline V and J ends were trimmed by 2 bases and 5 bases, with 14 bases remaining between them. The CDR3 reads CASSFYGGFDQPQHF. CDR3 nucleotide sequence: TGCGCCAGCAGCTTTTATGGGGGCTTCGATCAGCCCCAGCATTTT. The whole variable domain, filled in from reference TRBV5-1 and TRBJ1-5, reads KAGVTQTPRYLIKTRGQQVTLSCSPISGHRSVSWYQQTPGQGLQFLFEYFSETQRNKGNFPGRFSGRQFSNSRSEMNVSTLELGDSALYLCASSFYGGFDQPQHFGDGTRLSIL.

V is TRBV6-5 and J is TRBJ2-6; D is uncertain. The V gene lost 2 bases and the J gene lost 1 base, with 6 bases spanning the gap. There are 15 residues in the CDR3. Germline values: CDR1 MNHEY, CDR2 SVGAGI. The CDR3 spells CASSYRRSGANVLTF. In nucleotides, the CDR3 is TGTGCCAGCAGTTACCGTCGGTCTGGGGCCAACGTCCTGACTTTC.

The rearrangement uses TRBV14 and TRBJ2-5, with D tentatively TRBD2 (6 bases). The CDR3 is 15 amino acids. CDR1 and CDR2 from the germline V gene are SGHDN and FVKESK. The V end lost 2 bases, the J end lost 5 bases, and 15 bases lay between the germline ends. The CDR3 protein is CASSQLPGLGETQYF. Written as DNA, the CDR3 is TGTGCCAGCAGCCAACTCCCGGGACTGGGGGAGACCCAGTACTTC.

This chain connects TRBV10-2 to TRBJ2-1; D is perhaps TRBD2 (7 bases). Between the trimmed V and J ends, which lost 6 bases and 6 bases, there was a span of 12 bases. The germline CDR1 and CDR2 sequences are WSHSY and SAAADI. This CDR3 is 13 amino acids long. The CDR3 sequence: CASSQGRVNEQFF. For the CDR3, the DNA is TGCGCCAGCAGCCAGGGGAGGGTCAATGAGCAGTTCTTC.

The chain couples TRBV19 to TRBJ2-7; D is perhaps TRBD1 (6 bases). Germline V gene data show CDR1 as LNHDA and CDR2 as SQIVND (reference sequence). The CDR3 is 15 residues long. V lost 8 bases to trimming and J lost 2 bases, with 19 bases between them. CDR3 loop: CASASGAWPTYEQYF. Written as DNA, the CDR3 is TGTGCCAGTGCCTCAGGGGCTTGGCCTACCTACGAGCAGTACTTC.

This rearrangement joins TRBV11-3 to TRBJ2-7; no definite D call. With 0 bases removed from V and 0 bases from J, the gap between germline ends came to 9 bases. Germline lookup yields CDR1 SGHNT and CDR2 YENEEA. The CDR3 covers 15 residues. For the CDR3, the DNA is TGTGCCAGCAGCTTAGAGGGTGGCGGCTCCTACGAGCAGTACTTC. Its translation is CASSLEGGGSYEQYF. Complete variable domain (other parts from reference TRBV11-3 and TRBJ2-7): EAGVVQSPRYKIIEKKQPVAFWCNPISGHNTLYWYLQNLGQGPELLIRYENEEAVDDSQLPKDRFSAERLKGVDSTLKIQPAELGDSAVYLCASSLEGGGSYEQYFGPGTRLTVT.

The rearrangement joins TRBV5-6 to TRBJ2-7, with D tentatively TRBD1 (7 bases). This CDR3 spans 16 amino acids. V was pared by 3 bases and J by 4 bases, with 20 bases between. Germline CDR1 reads SGHDT; CDR2 reads YYEEEE. The CDR3 protein is CASSSSGAGGGYEQYF. The CDR3 DNA sequence: TGTGCCAGCAGCTCCTCGGGGGCAGGGGGTGGATACGAGCAGTACTTC.

The gene calls are TRBV20-1 and TRBJ2-5, with D unresolved. Trimming left V 6 bases short and J 11 bases short, with 16 bases between. Germline CDR1 and CDR2: DFQATT and SNEGSKA (reference sequence). This CDR3 has 11 residues. The DNA for the CDR3 is TGCAGTGCGCAATTTTCGACTGATCAGTACTTC. Translation gives CSAQFSTDQYF.

The rearrangement joins TRBV29-1 to TRBJ2-7; 14 bases map to TRBD2. The length of the CDR3 is 14 residues. Looked up from germline, CDR1 is SQVTM and CDR2 is ANQGSEA. Unmatched junction bases numbered 5, after V lost 6 bases and J lost 4 bases. The CDR3 DNA reads TGCAGCGTCGGGACTAGCGGGAGAAGTTACGAGCAGTACTTC. Translation gives CSVGTSGRSYEQYF.

This clone was found once. The V gene is TRBV10-3, the J gene TRBJ2-5; 9 nucleotides agree with TRBD1. The CDR3 runs to 19 residues. J gave up 1 base and V 9 bases, and 21 bases lay outside the gene matches. In germline, CDR1 is ENHRY, CDR2 SYGVKD. The CDR3: CAIRRGTGQGGVGQETQYF. The CDR3 DNA reads TGTGCCATTAGGAGGGGTACGGGACAGGGTGGCGTTGGCCAAGAGACCCAGTACTTC.

The chain is built from TRBV27 and TRBJ2-7, with 12 bases identical to TRBD2. The V and J ends lost 7 bases and 5 bases, in that order; junction bases with no gene match: 9. Germline lookup yields CDR1 MNHEY and CDR2 SMNVEV (reference sequence). The CDR3 extends over 15 amino acids. The CDR3 sequence: CASMRTSGKGHEQYF. Here the CDR3 DNA reads TGTGCCAGCATGAGGACTAGCGGGAAGGGGCACGAGCAGTACTTC.

The rearrangement joins TRBV4-1 to TRBJ1-1, with D hard to call. The CDR3 runs to 13 residues. Trimming took off 3 bases at V and 8 bases at J, with 13 bases between the two ends. Germline CDR1 and CDR2: MGHRA and YSYEKL. In nucleotides, the CDR3 is TGCGCCAGCAGCCAGGGCGCCTGGGAGGAAGCTTTCTTT. Its protein is CASSQGAWEEAFF.

V is TRBV2 and J is TRBJ1-2, with no clear D. Germline V gives CDR1 SNHLY, CDR2 FYNNEI. The CDR3 covers 15 residues. V shed 4 bases and J shed 8 bases, with 20 bases lying between them. The CDR3 DNA reads TGTGCCAGCAGTGGTGTCGGAGGGCCAAGGGTCGGCTACACCTTC. Translation gives CASSGVGGPRVGYTF.

In nucleotides, the CDR3 is TGTGCCAGCAGCGTAGGCCTCATATGGGGGACAGTGAACACTGAAGCTTTCTTT. Translation: CASSVGLIWGTVNTEAFF. The rearrangement links TRBV9 to TRBJ1-1, with TRBD1 identical over 7 bases. Germline V gene data show CDR1 as SGDLS and CDR2 as YYNGEE. CDR3 length: 18 residues. V lost 0 bases to trimming and J lost 0 bases; unmatched junction nucleotides: 11.

The chain uses TRBV4-1 and TRBJ2-7, with TRBD1 matching 7 bases. CDR3 size: 14 residues. Trimming took 5 bases from V and 4 from J; bases not matched to a gene: 8. CDR1 is MGHRA, CDR2 YSYEKL, per germline. The DNA of the CDR3 is TGCGCCAGCAGCTCGACAGGGCGTCTTTACGAGCAGTACTTC. Its protein is CASSSTGRLYEQYF.